This T cell receptor (beta chain) was observed in a study of T cells after yellow fever vaccination. It was through 5'RACE template switching that TCR cDNA was made, with a universal primer site and UMIs added. TCRdb passed the 5' RACE reads through MiXCR, listing each CDR3 protein once. The sample has a few hundred thousand distinct CDR3 sequences; roughly 8.3% are singletons. Broader study findings: Subsequent booster samples again held most clones from primary vaccination (more than 95% CD4, 88% CD8). Contaminants from the bulk population, in the form of abundant clonotypes, could be found in FACS-sorted repertoires.

A word on this clonotype: Its antigen is as yet unknown.

Source: PBMCs, taken approximately 40 days after the first yellow fever vaccination. This sequence was found in a man aged 18-30 years who received the YFV17D yellow fever vaccine.

For the CDR3, the DNA is TGTGCCAGCAGCGTTGACAGGAGCCAAGAGACCCAGTACTTC. Translation: CASSVDRSQETQYF. The J gene is TRBJ2-5, the V gene TRBV14; D perhaps matches TRBD1 (6 bases). The CDR3 is made up of 14 amino acids. V was clipped by 5 bases and J by 1 base, with 11 bases between them. CDR1 and CDR2 from the germline V gene are SGHDN and FVKESK.